The sequence of this T cell receptor (beta chain) was determined in a study of blood T cell repertoires in COVID-19. The CDR3 sequence is 15 residues long. Looked up from germline, CDR1 is SGHRS and CDR2 is YFSETQ. The germline V and J ends were trimmed by 4 bases and 0 bases, with 11 bases remaining between them. In the authors' methods: Nucleated cell number was recorded as an estimate derived from reference gene primer amplification. Method: immunoSEQ multiplex PCR; TCRdb's copy keeps in-frame clones and lacks some. V, J and clone size are those of that table, while D and trimming were read from the DNA. The table records approximately 110,000 clones, less than 90% of them present only once.

The material sequenced was peripheral blood. This clonotype was sampled from an older woman with acute or convalescent COVID-19. The gene calls are TRBV5-1 and TRBJ2-1, with unresolved D. CDR3 residues: CASSPVGDSYNEQFF. The CDR3 DNA is TGCGCCAGCAGCCCCGTCGGTGACTCCTACAATGAGCAGTTCTTC.